Presented here are 22 T cell receptor beta chains from one specimen sequenced in a study of blood T cell repertoires in COVID-19. The protocol was immunoSEQ multiplex PCR, while the TCRdb copy is restricted to in-frame clones and leaves out a portion. The sample consists of fewer than 300,000 clones, more than 90% of them appearing once. The sample was peripheral blood. Every receptor here comes from a person aged 18 to 29 with COVID-19, enrolled during active disease.

This rearrangement joins TRBV18 to TRBJ2-7, with 7 bases aligning to TRBD2. The CDR3 extends over 13 amino acids. Per germline, CDR1 KGHSH and CDR2 LQKENI. V lost 2 bases, J lost 3 bases, and 1 base stayed unmatched. The CDR3 sequence: CASSPSSGYEQYF. The DNA for the CDR3 is TGTGCCAGCTCACCATCTAGCGGCTACGAGCAGTACTTC. Full variable domain (rest looked up from reference TRBV18 and TRBJ2-7): NAGVMQNPRHLVRRRGQEARLRCSPMKGHSHVYWYRQLPEEGLKFMVYLQKENIIDESGMPKERFSAEFPKEGPSILRIQQVVRGDSAAYFCASSPSSGYEQYFGPGTRLTVT.

Comments on this clone: Distinct nucleotide sequences in the sample also encode this CDR3. The chain has TRBV10-3 and TRBJ2-3, with 9 bases aligning to TRBD2. CDR3 size: 15 residues. The germline CDR1 and CDR2 sequences are ENHRY and SYGVKD. V lost 6 bases, J lost 5 bases, and 9 bases stayed unmatched. The CDR3 bases are TGTGCCATCAGCCCGGCGGGAGGGCCTGGAGATACGCAGTATTTT. This translates into CAISPAGGPGDTQYF.

The chain couples TRBV4-2 to TRBJ2-7, with 12 bases aligning to TRBD2. CDR1 is LGHNA and CDR2 is YNFKEQ in the germline V gene. Trimming cost V 3 bases and J 4 bases; bases outside gene matches: 4. The CDR3 covers 15 residues. CDR3 protein: CASSQMTSGSYEQYF. The CDR3, as DNA: TGTGCCAGCAGCCAGATGACTAGCGGGAGTTACGAGCAGTACTTC.

The chain recombines TRBV30 with TRBJ2-7; D might be TRBD2 (5 bases). CDR3 length equals 12 residues. V shed 8 bases and J shed 3 bases, with 14 bases lying between them. Germline V gene data show CDR1 as GTSNPN and CDR2 as SVGIG (reference sequence). The CDR3 protein is CATDWKFYEQYF. The CDR3 bases are TGTGCCACGGACTGGAAATTCTACGAGCAGTACTTC.

This chain joins TRBV7-9 and TRBJ1-6, with a tentative D call TRBD1 (6 bases). Germline-derived CDR1 and CDR2 are SEHNR and FQNEAQ (reference sequence). The V end lost 1 base, the J end lost 1 base, and 8 bases lay between the germline ends. The CDR3 consists of 16 residues. The CDR3 DNA sequence: TGTGCCAGCAGCTTAGGAGGGGGTTCCTATAATTCACCCCTCCACTTT. Encoded protein: CASSLGGGSYNSPLHF.

Concerning this clone itself: Relative to the germline gene, one junction end is altered; a read error may explain this. The V call is TRBV29-1, the J call TRBJ2-1; 9 nucleotides match TRBD2. Germline V gives CDR1 SQVTM, CDR2 ANQGSEA. This CDR3 contains 13 residues. The CDR3 region is CSVEDLSGSNQVF. The CDR3, as DNA: TGCAGCGTTGAAGATCTTAGCGGGAGTAATCAGGTCTTC.

This clone was found a few times. V usage is TRBV6-5 and J usage is TRBJ1-6; 11 nucleotides align to TRBD1. Trimming took 5 bases from V and 11 from J; bases not matched to a gene: 5. Germline V gives CDR1 MNHEY, CDR2 SVGAGI. The CDR3 has 14 residues. In DNA form, the CDR3 reads TGTGCCAGCAGTCACGGACAGGGGGCAACACCCCTCCACTTT. Protein sequence: CASSHGQGATPLHF.

CDR3 sequence reads: CASSFDRGDWNTEAFF. The CDR3 DNA reads TGTGCCAGCAGTTTCGACAGGGGAGATTGGAACACTGAAGCTTTCTTT. The chain uses TRBV6-6 and TRBJ1-1; 8 nucleotides match TRBD1. V shed 4 bases, J shed 1 base, and the junction held 8 bases outside the gene matches. Looked up from germline, CDR1 is MNHNY and CDR2 is SVGAGI (reference sequence). The CDR3 consists of 16 residues.

The genes are TRBV4-1 and TRBJ1-3, with a weak D call TRBD1 (6 bases). Trimming removed 6 bases from V and 3 bases from J, with 15 bases in between. CDR3 size: 15 residues. Per the germline V gene, CDR1 is MGHRA and CDR2 is YSYEKL. CDR3 sequence: CASRTTQGYGNTIYF. The CDR3 region has the DNA TGCGCCAGCAGGACAACACAGGGATATGGAAACACCATATATTTT.

This clone has just one count. The chain recombines TRBV27 with TRBJ1-1; D unresolved. Between the trimmed V and J ends, which lost 5 bases and 5 bases, there was a span of 12 bases. Per germline, CDR1 MNHEY and CDR2 SMNVEV (reference sequence). This CDR3 is built from 13 residues. The CDR3 loop is CASSVRIWTEAFF. In DNA, the CDR3 is TGTGCCAGCAGTGTCAGGATTTGGACTGAAGCTTTCTTT.

The gene calls are TRBV2 and TRBJ1-4, with D hard to call. Germline-derived CDR1 and CDR2 are SNHLY and FYNNEI. There are 13 residues in the CDR3. V was trimmed by 1 base and J by 8 bases, leaving 8 bases between them. CDR3 region: CASSEGSGEKLFF. CDR3 in DNA: TGTGCCAGCAGTGAAGGTTCAGGAGAAAAACTGTTTTTT.

This chain connects TRBV4-1 to TRBJ2-7; 7 bases align to TRBD2. With V trimmed by 4 bases and J by 3 bases, 12 bases remained unmatched. This CDR3 has 16 residues. Germline CDR1 and CDR2: MGHRA and YSYEKL. CDR3 nucleotides: TGCGCCAGCAGCCCTAAGTCGGAACTAGCGAGCTACGAGCAGTACTTC. Amino acid sequence: CASSPKSELASYEQYF.

This clone was seen more than once but under ten times. This chain connects TRBV5-1 to TRBJ2-7; the D is unclear. This CDR3 is built from 14 residues. Trimming cost V 2 bases and J 0 bases, with 9 bases left between them. The germline V gene has CDR1 SGHRS and CDR2 YFSETQ. This CDR3 reads CASSFIQASYEQYF. CDR3 nucleotide sequence: TGCGCCAGCAGCTTCATCCAGGCCTCCTACGAGCAGTACTTC.

The chain uses TRBV7-2 and TRBJ1-2; 8 bases line up with TRBD1. After removal of 3 bases from V and 4 bases from J, the junction contained 7 bases not matched to a gene. The germline V gene encodes CDR1 SGHTA and CDR2 FQGNSA. The CDR3 sequence is 15 residues long. The CDR3 DNA reads TGTGCCAGCAGCTTGAGCAGGGGGCCCCCCTATGGCTACACCTTC. This sequence encodes CASSLSRGPPYGYTF.

This clone was detected once. The genes are TRBV3-1 (or the pseudogene TRBV3-2) and TRBJ2-5, with D unresolved. Per germline, CDR1 LGHDT and CDR2 YNNKEL (reference sequence). The CDR3 is made up of 14 amino acids. V lost 4 bases to trimming and J lost 2 bases, with 11 bases between them. The CDR3 DNA reads as TGTGCCAGCAGCCCCAGACTTACACAAGAGACCCAGTACTTC. It encodes CASSPRLTQETQYF.

The chain has TRBV11-2 and TRBJ2-5, with TRBD2 matching over 8 bases. V trimming: 5 bases; J trimming: 5 bases; junction bases outside the gene matches: 4. CDR1 and CDR2 (germline): SGHAT, FQNNGV. The CDR3 runs 13 residues. The CDR3 bases are TGTGCCAGCAGCCGCCGGGAGGGGGAGACCCAGTACTTC. It is translated as CASSRREGETQYF.

V is TRBV19 and J is TRBJ2-3, with D perhaps TRBD2 (6 bases). Trimming took 5 bases from V and 6 from J, leaving 15 bases between them. In germline, CDR1 is LNHDA, CDR2 SQIVND (reference sequence). This CDR3 has 14 residues. For the CDR3, the DNA is TGTGCCAGTAGTCCGTTAGCCGGAGGGGATACGCAGTATTTT. The encoded protein is CASSPLAGGDTQYF. The whole variable domain, remainder taken from reference TRBV19 and TRBJ2-3, is DGGITQSPKYLFRKEGQNVTLSCEQNLNHDAMYWYRQDPGQGLRLIYYSQIVNDFQKGDIAEGYSVSREKKESFPLTVTSAQKNPTAFYLCASSPLAGGDTQYFGPGTRLTVL.

The V gene is TRBV5-8, the J gene TRBJ1-6; TRBD1 aligns across 8 bases. This CDR3 comprises 16 residues. V shed 4 bases and J 7 bases; nucleotides not matched to a gene: 10. Germline V CDR1 and CDR2: SGHTS, YDEGEE. CDR3 residues: CASSHHRTGQNSPLHF. The CDR3 nucleotides read TGTGCCAGCAGCCACCACCGGACAGGGCAGAATTCACCCCTCCACTTT.

The chain carries TRBV30 and TRBJ2-7; the D gene is possibly TRBD1 (6 bases). Germline V lookup: CDR1 GTSNPN, CDR2 SVGIG (reference sequence). Trimming cost V 3 bases and J 3 bases, with 15 bases left between them. CDR3 size: 14 residues. In DNA, the CDR3 is TGTGCCTGGAGGGGCCGGGACAAGCGCTACGAGCAGTACTTC. Translated, it gives CAWRGRDKRYEQYF.

The chain recombines TRBV13 with TRBJ1-1, with D possibly matching TRBD1 (5 bases). Per the germline V gene, CDR1 is PRHDT and CDR2 is FYEKMQ (reference sequence). V gave up 8 bases and J gave up 4 bases, with 11 bases separating them. CDR3 length: 12 residues. The CDR3 DNA reads as TGTGCCAGCGGGGATAGGGGCACTGAAGCTTTCTTT. Protein sequence: CASGDRGTEAFF. The full variable domain, completed using reference TRBV13 and TRBJ1-1, is AAGVIQSPRHLIKEKRETATLKCYPIPRHDTVYWYQQGPGQDPQFLISFYEKMQSDKGSIPDRFSAQQFSDYHSELNMSSLELGDSALYFCASGDRGTEAFFGQGTRLTVV.

The genes are TRBV30 and TRBJ2-3; TRBD1 agrees at 11 bases. Per the germline V gene, CDR1 is GTSNPN and CDR2 is SVGIG (reference sequence). CDR3 length: 16 residues. V lost 1 base and J lost 6; bases outside the gene matches: 9. In nucleotides, the CDR3 is TGTGCCTGGAGTGAACACCGGACAGGGGGCGCCGATACGCAGTATTTT. Translating gives CAWSEHRTGGADTQYF.

This rearrangement joins TRBV5-4 to TRBJ2-2, with 10 bases aligning to TRBD2. V was pared by 1 base and J by 7 bases, with 10 bases of the junction left unmatched. Germline CDR1 SGHNT, CDR2 YYREEE (reference sequence). This CDR3 region has 17 residues. As DNA, the CDR3 is TGTGCCAGCAGCTTGAAGCTAGCGGGAGATATCAACGGGGAGCTGTTTTTT. Translated, it gives CASSLKLAGDINGELFF.